This T cell receptor beta chain came from a study of human thymus T cells. Overall study findings and caveats: V and J genes seemed to be used with bias in thymic and blood repertoires. What related research reported was that thymic repertoires overlapped highly among unrelated individuals.

Using immunoSEQ multiplex PCR, the repertoire was profiled, and TCRdb retains in-frame clones only, with some absent. Seen here are 65,000 to 90,000 clones, 95% observed once, and the top ten hold approximately 0.031%. In corrective heart surgery, resections were taken, and these provided the thymus tissue. Infants, healthy and Finnish, who were having corrective surgery for congenital heart defects served as donors. Note on this clone: What it binds is not known.

The CDR3 is 13 residues long. The germline gives CDR1 MDHEN, CDR2 SYDVKM. V gave up 6 bases and J gave up 2 bases, with 8 bases separating them. J is TRBJ1-5 and V is TRBV28; no clear D. Source material: thymus tissue. This TCR derives from a girl in the first two years of life with a congenital heart defect but otherwise immunologically healthy. The CDR3 protein is CASSPEGNQPQHF. The CDR3 bases are TGTGCCAGCAGCCCAGAGGGCAATCAGCCCCAGCATTTT.